The T cell receptor (beta chain) described here comes from a study of PD-L1 blockade in urothelial cancer. Overall study: Patients' histories included 0 to 3 prior chemotherapy regimens.

Every PCR received spiked-in synthetic TCR analog templates. Using immunoSEQ multiplex PCR, the repertoire was profiled, and TCRdb retains in-frame clones only, with some absent. In the table there are tens of thousands of clones, roughly 90% of which are singletons. As to time point: pretreatment peripheral blood. Patients' urothelial carcinoma was locally advanced or metastatic. The ends were cut back, 0 bases at V and 3 bases at J, with 16 bases in the middle. Germline V lookup: CDR1 SGDLS, CDR2 YYNGEE. CDR3 length equals 16 residues. Sequencing was performed on PBMCs, taken around atezolizumab (anti-PD-L1) treatment. The receptor comes from a man in his sixties with urothelial cancer. The chain combines TRBV9 with TRBJ2-7; D unclear. The CDR3 sequence: CASSVVAADPYYEQYF. The CDR3 region has the DNA TGTGCCAGCAGCGTAGTCGCGGCAGACCCATACTACGAGCAGTACTTC.